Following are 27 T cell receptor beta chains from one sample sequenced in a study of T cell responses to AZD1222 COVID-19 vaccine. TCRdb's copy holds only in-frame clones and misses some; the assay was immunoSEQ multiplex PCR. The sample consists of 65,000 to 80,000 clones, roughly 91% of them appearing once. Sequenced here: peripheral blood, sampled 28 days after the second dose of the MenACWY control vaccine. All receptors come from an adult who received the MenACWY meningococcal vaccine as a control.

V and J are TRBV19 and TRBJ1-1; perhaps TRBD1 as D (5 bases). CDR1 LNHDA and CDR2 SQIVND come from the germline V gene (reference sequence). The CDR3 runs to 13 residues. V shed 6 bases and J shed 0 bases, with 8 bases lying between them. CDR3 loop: CASRPGLNTEAFF. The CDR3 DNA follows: TGTGCCAGTAGGCCAGGGCTGAACACTGAAGCTTTCTTT.

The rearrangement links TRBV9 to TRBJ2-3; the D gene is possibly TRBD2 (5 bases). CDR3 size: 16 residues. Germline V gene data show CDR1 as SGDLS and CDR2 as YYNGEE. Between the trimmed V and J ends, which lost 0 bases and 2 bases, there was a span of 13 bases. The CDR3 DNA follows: TGTGCCAGCAGCGTAGAAGGAGGCGGCTACACAGATACGCAGTATTTT. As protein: CASSVEGGGYTDTQYF.

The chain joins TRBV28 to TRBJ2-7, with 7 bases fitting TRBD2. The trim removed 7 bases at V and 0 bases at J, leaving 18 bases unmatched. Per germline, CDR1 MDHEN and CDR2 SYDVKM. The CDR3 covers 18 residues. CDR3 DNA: TGTGCCAGCACCCTGGGGGGACTACGGAGGGGATCCTCCTACGAGCAGTACTTC. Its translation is CASTLGGLRRGSSYEQYF.

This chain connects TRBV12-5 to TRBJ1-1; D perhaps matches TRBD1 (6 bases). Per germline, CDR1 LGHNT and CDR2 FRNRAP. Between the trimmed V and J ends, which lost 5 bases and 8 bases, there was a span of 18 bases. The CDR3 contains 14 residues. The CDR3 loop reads CASGTSGGTKEAFF. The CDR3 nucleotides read TGTGCTAGTGGTACCAGTGGGGGGACAAAAGAAGCTTTCTTT.

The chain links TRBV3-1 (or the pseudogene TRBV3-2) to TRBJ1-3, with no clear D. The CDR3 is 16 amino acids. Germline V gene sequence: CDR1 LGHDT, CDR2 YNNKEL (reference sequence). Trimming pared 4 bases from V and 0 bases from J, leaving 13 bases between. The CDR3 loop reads CASSRPVVRSGNTIYF. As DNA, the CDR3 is TGTGCCAGCAGCCGCCCCGTTGTTCGCTCTGGAAACACCATATATTTT.

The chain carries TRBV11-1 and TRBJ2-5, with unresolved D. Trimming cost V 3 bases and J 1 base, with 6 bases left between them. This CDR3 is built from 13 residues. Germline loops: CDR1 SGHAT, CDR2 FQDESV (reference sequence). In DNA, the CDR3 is TGTGCCAGCAGCTTTGCGCTCCAAGAGACCCAGTACTTC. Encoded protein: CASSFALQETQYF.

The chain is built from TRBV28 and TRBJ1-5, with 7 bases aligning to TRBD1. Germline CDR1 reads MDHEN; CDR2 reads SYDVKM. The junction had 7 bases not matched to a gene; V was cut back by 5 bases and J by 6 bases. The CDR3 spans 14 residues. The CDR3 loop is CASSRRQGLQPQHF. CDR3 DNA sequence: TGTGCCAGCAGTCGCCGACAGGGCCTTCAGCCCCAGCATTTT.

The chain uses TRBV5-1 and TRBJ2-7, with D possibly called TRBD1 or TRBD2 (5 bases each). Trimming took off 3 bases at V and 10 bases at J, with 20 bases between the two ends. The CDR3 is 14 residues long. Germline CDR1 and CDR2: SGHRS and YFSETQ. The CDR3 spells CASSSGTDISPQYF. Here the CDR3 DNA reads TGCGCCAGCAGCTCCGGGACCGATATTAGCCCCCAGTACTTC.

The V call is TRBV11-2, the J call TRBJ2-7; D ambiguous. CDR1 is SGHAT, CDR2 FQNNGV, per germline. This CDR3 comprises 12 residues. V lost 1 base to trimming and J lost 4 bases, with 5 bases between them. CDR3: CASSLVGYEQYF. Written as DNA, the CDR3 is TGTGCCAGCAGCTTAGTAGGTTACGAGCAGTACTTC.

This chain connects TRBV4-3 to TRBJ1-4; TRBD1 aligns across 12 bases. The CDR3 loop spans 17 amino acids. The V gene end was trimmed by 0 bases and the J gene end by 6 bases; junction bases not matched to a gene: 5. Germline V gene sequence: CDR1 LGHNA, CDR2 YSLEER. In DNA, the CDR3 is TGCGCCAGCAGCCAAGATGGGACAGGGGGCTCGGATGAAAAACTGTTTTTT. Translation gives CASSQDGTGGSDEKLFF.

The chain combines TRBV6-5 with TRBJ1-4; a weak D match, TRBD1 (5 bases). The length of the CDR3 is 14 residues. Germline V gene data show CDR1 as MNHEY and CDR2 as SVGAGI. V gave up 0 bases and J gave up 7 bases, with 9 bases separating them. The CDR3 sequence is CASSYSAGGEKLFF. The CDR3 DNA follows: TGTGCCAGCAGTTACTCGGCCGGGGGTGAAAAACTGTTTTTT.

The CDR3 bases are TGTGCCAGCAGCGAACGGCCTCTAGCGGGAGTCGTCAATGAGCAGTTCTTC. Its protein is CASSERPLAGVVNEQFF. V and J are TRBV9 and TRBJ2-1; 10 bases map to TRBD2. Germline V gene data show CDR1 as SGDLS and CDR2 as YYNGEE. This CDR3 has 17 residues. Trimming at V came to 3 bases and at J to 6 bases, leaving 12 bases not matched to a gene.

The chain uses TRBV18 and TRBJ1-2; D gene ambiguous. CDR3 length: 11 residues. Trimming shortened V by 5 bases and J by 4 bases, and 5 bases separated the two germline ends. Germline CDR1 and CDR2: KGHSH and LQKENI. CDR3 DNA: TGTGCCAGCTCAGCCCCCTATGGCTACACCTTC. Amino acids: CASSAPYGYTF.

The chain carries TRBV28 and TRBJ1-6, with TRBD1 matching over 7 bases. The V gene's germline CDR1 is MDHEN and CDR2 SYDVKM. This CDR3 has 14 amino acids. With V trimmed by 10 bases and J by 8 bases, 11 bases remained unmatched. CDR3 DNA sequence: TGTGCCACCGTACCACAGGGGCGAGATTCACCCCTCCACTTT. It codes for CATVPQGRDSPLHF.

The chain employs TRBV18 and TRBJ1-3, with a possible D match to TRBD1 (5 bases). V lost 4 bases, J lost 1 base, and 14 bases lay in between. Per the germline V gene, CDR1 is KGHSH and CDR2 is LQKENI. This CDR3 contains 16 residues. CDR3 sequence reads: CASSLQDTTSGNTIYF. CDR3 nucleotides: TGTGCCAGCTCACTCCAGGACACGACTTCTGGAAACACCATATATTTT.

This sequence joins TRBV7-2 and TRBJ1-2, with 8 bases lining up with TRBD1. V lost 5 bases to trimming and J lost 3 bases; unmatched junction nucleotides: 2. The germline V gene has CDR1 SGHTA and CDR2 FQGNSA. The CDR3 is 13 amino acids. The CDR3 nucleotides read TGTGCCAGCAGCCTACAGGGGGACTATGGCTACACCTTC. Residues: CASSLQGDYGYTF.

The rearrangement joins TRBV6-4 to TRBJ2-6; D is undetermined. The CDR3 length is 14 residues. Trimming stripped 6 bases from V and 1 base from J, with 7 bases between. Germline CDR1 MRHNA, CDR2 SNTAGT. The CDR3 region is CASRSWSGANVLTF. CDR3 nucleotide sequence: TGTGCCAGCAGGAGCTGGTCTGGGGCCAACGTCCTGACTTTC.

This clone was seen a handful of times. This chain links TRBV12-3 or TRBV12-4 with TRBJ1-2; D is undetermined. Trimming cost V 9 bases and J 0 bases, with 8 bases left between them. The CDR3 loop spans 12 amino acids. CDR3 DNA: TGTGCCAGTGCCCGGACTAACTATGGCTACACCTTC. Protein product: CASARTNYGYTF.

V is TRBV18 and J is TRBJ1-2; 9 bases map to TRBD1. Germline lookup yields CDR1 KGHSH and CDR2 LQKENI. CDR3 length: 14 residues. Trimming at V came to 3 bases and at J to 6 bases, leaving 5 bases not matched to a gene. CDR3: CASSPGTGKNGYTF. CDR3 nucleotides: TGTGCCAGCTCACCCGGGACAGGGAAGAATGGCTACACCTTC.

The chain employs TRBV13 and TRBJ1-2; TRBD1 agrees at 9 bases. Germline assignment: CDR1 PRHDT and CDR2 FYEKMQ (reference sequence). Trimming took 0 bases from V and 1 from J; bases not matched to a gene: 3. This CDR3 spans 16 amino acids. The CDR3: CASSLGETGGNYGYTF. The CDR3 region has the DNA TGTGCCAGCAGCTTAGGTGAGACAGGGGGTAACTATGGCTACACCTTC.

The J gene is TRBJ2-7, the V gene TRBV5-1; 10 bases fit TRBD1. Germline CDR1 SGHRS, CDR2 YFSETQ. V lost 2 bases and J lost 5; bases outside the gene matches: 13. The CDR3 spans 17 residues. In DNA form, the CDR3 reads TGCGCCAGCAGCTTTTCCCGTAGTGGGACAGGGGCCCACGAGCAGTACTTC. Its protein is CASSFSRSGTGAHEQYF.

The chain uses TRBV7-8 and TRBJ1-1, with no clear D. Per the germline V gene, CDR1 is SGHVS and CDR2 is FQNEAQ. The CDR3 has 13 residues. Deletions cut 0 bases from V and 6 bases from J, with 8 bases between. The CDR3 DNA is TGTGCCAGCAGCTTAGCCCAGGAATCTGAAGCTTTCTTT. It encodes CASSLAQESEAFF.

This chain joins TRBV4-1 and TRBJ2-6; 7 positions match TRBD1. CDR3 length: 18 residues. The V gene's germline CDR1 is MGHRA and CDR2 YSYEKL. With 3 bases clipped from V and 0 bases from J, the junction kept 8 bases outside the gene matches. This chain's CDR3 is CASSQGRTGVSGANVLTF. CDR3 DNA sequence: TGCGCCAGCAGCCAGGGCCGGACAGGAGTCTCTGGGGCCAACGTCCTGACTTTC.

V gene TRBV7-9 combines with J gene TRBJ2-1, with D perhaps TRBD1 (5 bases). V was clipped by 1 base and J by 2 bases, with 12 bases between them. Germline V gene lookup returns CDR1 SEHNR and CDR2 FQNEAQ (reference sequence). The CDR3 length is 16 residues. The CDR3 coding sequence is TGTGCCAGCAGCTTAGAGATGGGGCAGACCTACAATGAGCAGTTCTTC. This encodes CASSLEMGQTYNEQFF.

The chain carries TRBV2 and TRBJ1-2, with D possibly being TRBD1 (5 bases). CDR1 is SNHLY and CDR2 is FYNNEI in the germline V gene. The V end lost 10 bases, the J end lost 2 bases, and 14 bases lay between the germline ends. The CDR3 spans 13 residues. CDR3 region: CATNPTVNYGYTF. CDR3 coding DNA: TGTGCCACCAATCCGACAGTCAACTATGGCTACACCTTC.

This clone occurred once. The CDR3 DNA sequence: TGTGCCAGCAGCCAAAGAGGGCCAGATACGCAGTATTTT. Its protein is CASSQRGPDTQYF. This sequence joins TRBV7-2 and TRBJ2-3, with D perhaps matching TRBD2 (5 bases). The length of the CDR3 is 13 residues. Trimming took off 5 bases at V and 4 bases at J, with 10 bases between the two ends. The germline V gene has CDR1 SGHTA and CDR2 FQGNSA.

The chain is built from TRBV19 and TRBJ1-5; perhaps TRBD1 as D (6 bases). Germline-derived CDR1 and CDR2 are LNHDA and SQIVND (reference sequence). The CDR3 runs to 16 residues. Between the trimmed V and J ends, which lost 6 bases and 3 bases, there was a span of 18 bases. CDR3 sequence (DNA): TGTGCCAGTAGCGCGACCTATAGGGGGACCAATCAGCCCCAGCATTTT. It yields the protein CASSATYRGTNQPQHF.